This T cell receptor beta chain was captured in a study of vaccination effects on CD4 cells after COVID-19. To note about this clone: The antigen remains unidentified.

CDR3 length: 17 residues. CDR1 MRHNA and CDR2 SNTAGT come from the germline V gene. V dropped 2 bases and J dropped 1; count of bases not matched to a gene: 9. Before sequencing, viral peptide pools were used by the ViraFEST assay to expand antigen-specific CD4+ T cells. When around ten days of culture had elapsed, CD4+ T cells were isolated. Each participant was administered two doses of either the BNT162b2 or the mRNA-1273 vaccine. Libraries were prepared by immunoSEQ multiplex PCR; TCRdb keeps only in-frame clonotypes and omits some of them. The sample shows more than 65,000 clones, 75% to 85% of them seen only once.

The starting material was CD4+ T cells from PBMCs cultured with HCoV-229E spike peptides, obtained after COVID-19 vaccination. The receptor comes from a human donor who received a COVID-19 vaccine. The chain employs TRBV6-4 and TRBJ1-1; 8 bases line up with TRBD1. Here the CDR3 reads CASSDEHSGTGNTEAFF. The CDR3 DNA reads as TGTGCCAGCAGTGACGAGCATTCCGGGACAGGGAACACTGAAGCTTTCTTT.